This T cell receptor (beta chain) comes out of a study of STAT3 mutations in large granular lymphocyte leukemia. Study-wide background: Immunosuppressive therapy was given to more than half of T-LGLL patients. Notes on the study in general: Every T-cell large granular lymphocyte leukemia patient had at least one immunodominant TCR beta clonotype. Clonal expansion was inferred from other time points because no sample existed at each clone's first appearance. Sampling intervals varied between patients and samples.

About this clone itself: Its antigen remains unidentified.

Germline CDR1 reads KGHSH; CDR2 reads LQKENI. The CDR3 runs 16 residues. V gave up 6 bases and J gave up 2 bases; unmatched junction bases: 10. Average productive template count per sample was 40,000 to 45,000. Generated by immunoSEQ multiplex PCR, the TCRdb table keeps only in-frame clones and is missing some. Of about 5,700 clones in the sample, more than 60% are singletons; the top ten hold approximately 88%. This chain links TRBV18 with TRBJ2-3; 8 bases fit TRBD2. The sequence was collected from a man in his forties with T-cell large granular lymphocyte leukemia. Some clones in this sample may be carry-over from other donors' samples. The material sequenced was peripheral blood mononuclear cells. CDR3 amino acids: CASSSGTRGNTDTQYF. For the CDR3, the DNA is TGTGCCAGCTCTTCCGGGACTAGGGGTAACACAGATACGCAGTATTTT.